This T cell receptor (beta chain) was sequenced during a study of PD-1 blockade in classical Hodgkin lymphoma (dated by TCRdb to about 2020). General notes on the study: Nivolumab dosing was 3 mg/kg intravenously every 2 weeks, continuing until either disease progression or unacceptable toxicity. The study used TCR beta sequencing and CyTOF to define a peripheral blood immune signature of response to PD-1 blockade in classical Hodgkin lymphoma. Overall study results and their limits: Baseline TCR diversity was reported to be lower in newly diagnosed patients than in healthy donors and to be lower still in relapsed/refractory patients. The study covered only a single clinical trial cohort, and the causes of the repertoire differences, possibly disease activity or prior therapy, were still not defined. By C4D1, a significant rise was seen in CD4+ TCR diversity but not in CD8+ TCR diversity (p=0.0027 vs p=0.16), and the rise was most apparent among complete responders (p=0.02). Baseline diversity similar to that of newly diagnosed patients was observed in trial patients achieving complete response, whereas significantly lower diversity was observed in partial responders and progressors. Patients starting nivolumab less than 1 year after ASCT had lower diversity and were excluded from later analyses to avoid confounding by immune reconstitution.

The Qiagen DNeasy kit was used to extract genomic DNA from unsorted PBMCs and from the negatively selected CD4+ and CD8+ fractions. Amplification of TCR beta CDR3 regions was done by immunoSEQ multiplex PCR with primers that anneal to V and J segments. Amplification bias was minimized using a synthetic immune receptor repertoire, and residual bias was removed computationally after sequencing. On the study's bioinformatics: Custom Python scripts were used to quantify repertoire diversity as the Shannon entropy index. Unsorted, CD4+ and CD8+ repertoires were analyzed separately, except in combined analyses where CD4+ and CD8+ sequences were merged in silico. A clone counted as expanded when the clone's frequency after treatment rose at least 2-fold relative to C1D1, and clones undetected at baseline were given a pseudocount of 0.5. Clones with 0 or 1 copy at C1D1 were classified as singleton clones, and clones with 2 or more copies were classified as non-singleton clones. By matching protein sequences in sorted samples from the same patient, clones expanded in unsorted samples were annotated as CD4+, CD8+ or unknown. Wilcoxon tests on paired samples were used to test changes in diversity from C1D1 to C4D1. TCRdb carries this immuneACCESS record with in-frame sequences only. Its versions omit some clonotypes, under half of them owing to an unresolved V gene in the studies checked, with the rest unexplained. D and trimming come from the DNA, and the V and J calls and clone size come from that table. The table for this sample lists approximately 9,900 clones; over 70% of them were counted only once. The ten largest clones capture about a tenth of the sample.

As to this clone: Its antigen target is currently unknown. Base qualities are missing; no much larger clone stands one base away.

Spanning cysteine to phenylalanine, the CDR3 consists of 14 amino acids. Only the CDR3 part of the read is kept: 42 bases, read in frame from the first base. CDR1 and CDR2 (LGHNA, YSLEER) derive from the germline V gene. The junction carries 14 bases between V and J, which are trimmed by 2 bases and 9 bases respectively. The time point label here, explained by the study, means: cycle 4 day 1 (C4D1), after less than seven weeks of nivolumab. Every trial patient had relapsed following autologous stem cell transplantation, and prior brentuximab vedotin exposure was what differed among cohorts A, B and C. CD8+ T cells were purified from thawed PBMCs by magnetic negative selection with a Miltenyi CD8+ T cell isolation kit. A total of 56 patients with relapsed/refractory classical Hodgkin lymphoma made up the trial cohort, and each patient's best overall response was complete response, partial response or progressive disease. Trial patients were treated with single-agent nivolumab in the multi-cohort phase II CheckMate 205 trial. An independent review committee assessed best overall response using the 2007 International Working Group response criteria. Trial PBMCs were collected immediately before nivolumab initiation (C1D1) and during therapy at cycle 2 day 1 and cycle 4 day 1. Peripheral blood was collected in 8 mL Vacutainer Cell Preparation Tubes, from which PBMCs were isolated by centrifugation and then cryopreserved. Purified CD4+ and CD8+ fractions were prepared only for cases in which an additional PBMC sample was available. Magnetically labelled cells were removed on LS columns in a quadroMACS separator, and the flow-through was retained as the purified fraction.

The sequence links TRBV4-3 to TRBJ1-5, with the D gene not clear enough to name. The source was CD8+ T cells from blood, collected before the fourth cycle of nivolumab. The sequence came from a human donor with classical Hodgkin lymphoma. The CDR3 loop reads CASSQRWGEGPQHF. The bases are TGCGCCAGCAGCCAAAGGTGGGGTGAAGGGCCCCAGCATTTT.